The 8 T cell receptor beta chains presented below share a single source sample, sequenced in a study of T cells after yellow fever vaccination. Each CDR3 protein is one row after TCRdb ran MiXCR on the 5' RACE reads. The table includes 240,000 or so distinct CDR3 sequences, 6% to 7.5% detected once. The source material was CD4+ T cells sorted from PBMCs, sampled 15 days after the yellow fever booster vaccination. Source of these receptors: a man aged 25 to 40 who received the YFV17D yellow fever vaccine.

This clonotype was seen a few times. This chain uses TRBV4-1 with TRBJ2-1, with TRBD2 identical over 8 bases. With 1 base clipped from V and 2 bases from J, the junction kept 7 bases outside the gene matches. Germline loops: CDR1 MGHRA, CDR2 YSYEKL. The CDR3 is 17 amino acids. CDR3 loop: CASSQALAGGTYNEQFF. Here the CDR3 DNA reads TGCGCCAGCAGCCAAGCCCTGGCGGGAGGTACCTACAATGAGCAGTTCTTC.

In this sample, this clonotype turned up many times. V and J are TRBV20-1 and TRBJ2-7; D unresolved. Trimming stripped 5 bases from V and 3 bases from J, with 11 bases between. The CDR3 spans 12 residues. Germline-derived CDR1 and CDR2 are DFQATT and SNEGSKA (reference sequence). The CDR3 loop is CSASQGIYEQYF. CDR3 sequence (DNA): TGCAGTGCTTCCCAAGGAATCTACGAGCAGTACTTC.

The V and J genes are TRBV3-1 and TRBJ2-5; a possible D gene is TRBD2 (6 bases). V dropped 1 base and J dropped 10 bases, with 25 bases sitting between them. The length of the CDR3 is 17 residues. Per the germline V gene, CDR1 is LGHDT and CDR2 is YNNKEL (reference sequence). CDR3 sequence reads: CASSQVLGDPGGVGQYF. Written as DNA, the CDR3 is TGTGCCAGCAGCCAAGTTCTAGGGGATCCCGGGGGAGTAGGCCAGTACTTC.

V usage is TRBV20-1 and J usage is TRBJ2-1; no clear D gene. From germline, CDR1 is DFQATT and CDR2 SNEGSKA (reference sequence). The length of the CDR3 is 11 residues. Trimming removed 7 bases from V and 7 bases from J, with 11 bases in between. CDR3 in DNA: TGCAGTGTAGGAGCTGGGAATGAGCAGTTCTTC. This codes for CSVGAGNEQFF.

This clonotype was observed many times. The genes are TRBV5-1 and TRBJ2-7; 13 nucleotides align to TRBD2. Germline CDR1 and CDR2: SGHRS and YFSETQ. The CDR3 is made up of 16 amino acids. The junction had 3 bases not matched to a gene; V was cut back by 3 bases and J by 0 bases. The CDR3 here is CASSSRTSGSSYEQYF. The DNA for the CDR3 is TGCGCCAGCAGCTCTCGGACTAGCGGGAGCTCCTACGAGCAGTACTTC.

The chain combines TRBV7-9 with TRBJ2-5, with no clear D. This CDR3 comprises 14 residues. V gave up 7 bases and J gave up 1 base, with 13 bases separating them. Germline CDR1 reads SEHNR; CDR2 reads FQNEAQ (reference sequence). The CDR3 nucleotides read TGTGCCAGCATCCGCGTGGGGATCCAAGAGACCCAGTACTTC. As protein: CASIRVGIQETQYF.

In the case of this clonotype: Mismatch with germline at one junction end may stem from a read error. The chain combines TRBV7-7 with TRBJ2-7; 8 bases are shared with TRBD1. The V gene's germline CDR1 is SSHAT and CDR2 FNYEAQ (reference sequence). There are 15 residues in the CDR3. CDR3 sequence (DNA): TGTGCTAGCAGTCCCCGACAGGGGAGAGCCTACGAGCAGTACTTC. It yields the protein CASSPRQGRAYEQYF. The full variable domain, rest sourced from reference TRBV7-7 and TRBJ2-7, is GAGVSQSPRYKVTKRGQDVTLRCDPISSHATLYWYQQALGQGPEFLTYFNYEAQPDKSGLPSDRFSAERPEGSISTLTIQRTEQRDSAMYRCASSPRQGRAYEQYFGPGTRLTVT.

The table lists this clonotype with many counts. This chain uses TRBV20-1 with TRBJ2-3; 10 nucleotides align to TRBD2. The CDR3 runs to 14 residues. V lost 8 bases to trimming and J lost 0 bases; unmatched junction nucleotides: 5. Germline lookup yields CDR1 DFQATT and CDR2 SNEGSKA (reference sequence). CDR3 in DNA: TGCAGTTGTAGAGCGGGGGGGAGCACAGATACGCAGTATTTT. Translated, it gives CSCRAGGSTDTQYF.